This TCR beta chain was sequenced during a study of T cells in tuberculosis. TCRdb keeps only in-frame clones here, not all; method: immunoSEQ multiplex PCR. Of tens of thousands of clones in the sample, about 90% were seen once. Time point described: new active TB diagnosis, blood taken before or within 7 days of starting treatment. The receptor was isolated from an adult with tuberculosis. Material: PBMCs, obtained at tuberculosis diagnosis.

The CDR3 loop reads CASSFGGLSTEAFF. As DNA, the CDR3 is TGTGCCAGCAGCTTCGGCGGACTCTCCACTGAAGCTTTCTTT. The V call is TRBV7-6, the J call TRBJ1-1; D uncertain. The V end lost 3 bases, the J end lost 4 bases, and 12 bases lay between the germline ends. The CDR3 consists of 14 residues. Germline V gene sequence: CDR1 SGHVS, CDR2 FNYEAQ. Drawing the rest from reference TRBV7-6 and TRBJ1-1, the complete variable domain is GAGVSQSPRYKVTKRGQDVALRCDPISGHVSLYWYRQALGQGPEFLTYFNYEAQQDKSGLPNDRFSAERPEGSISTLTIQRTEQRDSAMYRCASSFGGLSTEAFFGQGTRLTVV.